Listed here is a single TCR beta chain. V lost 1 base and J lost 2, with 11 bases in between. There are 15 residues in the CDR3. CDR1 is LNHDA, CDR2 SQIVND, per germline (reference sequence). The data were produced by immunoSEQ multiplex PCR, yet TCRdb's version contains in-frame clones alone and is incomplete. Of about 340,000 clones listed, 75% to 90% were seen once; the top ten hold roughly 6%. These data come from a study of blood T cell repertoires in COVID-19. Study at large: PBMCs, B-cell-depleted T cells, or T cells provided the cDNA or gDNA that made up the material.

The chain has TRBV19 and TRBJ2-5; no reliable D call. The source of this sequence is a woman aged 50 to 65 with COVID-19, enrolled during active disease. Material for sequencing was peripheral blood. Here the CDR3 reads CASSIASQIQETQYF. In DNA, the CDR3 is TGTGCCAGTAGTATAGCTTCGCAGATTCAAGAGACCCAGTACTTC.